This T cell receptor beta chain was sequenced during a study of control samples from healthy donors and cancer patients. Sequencing was performed with immunoSEQ multiplex PCR; in TCRdb, only in-frame clones are kept and a portion is missing. The sample lists 160,000 or so clones, 80% to 95% seen once, with about 0.64% in the top ten. Germline CDR1 SGHDN, CDR2 FVKESK. V lost 7 bases and J 4 bases, leaving 19 bases between the germline ends. This CDR3 has 15 amino acids. V gene TRBV14 combines with J gene TRBJ2-5, with D perhaps given as TRBD1 or TRBD2 (6 bases each). What was sequenced was blood. This receptor was taken from a woman aged 25 to 45 in good health. The CDR3 reads CASNAQEGGRETQYF. The CDR3 DNA reads TGTGCCAGCAACGCCCAGGAGGGGGGTCGAGAGACCCAGTACTTC.